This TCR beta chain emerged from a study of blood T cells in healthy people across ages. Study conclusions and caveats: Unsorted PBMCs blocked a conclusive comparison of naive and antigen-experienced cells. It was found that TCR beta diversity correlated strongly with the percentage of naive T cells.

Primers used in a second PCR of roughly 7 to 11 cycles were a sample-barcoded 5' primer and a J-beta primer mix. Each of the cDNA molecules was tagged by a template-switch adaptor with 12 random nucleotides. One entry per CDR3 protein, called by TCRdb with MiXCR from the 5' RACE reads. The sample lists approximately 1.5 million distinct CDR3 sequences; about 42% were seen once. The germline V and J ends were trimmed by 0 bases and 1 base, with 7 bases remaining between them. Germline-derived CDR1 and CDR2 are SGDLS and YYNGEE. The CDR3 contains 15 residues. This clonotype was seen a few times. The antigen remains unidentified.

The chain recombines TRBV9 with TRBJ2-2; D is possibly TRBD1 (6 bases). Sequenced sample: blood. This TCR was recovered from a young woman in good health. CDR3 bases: TGTGCCAGCAGCGTAGTGGGACAGAACACCGGGGAGCTGTTTTTT. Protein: CASSVVGQNTGELFF.